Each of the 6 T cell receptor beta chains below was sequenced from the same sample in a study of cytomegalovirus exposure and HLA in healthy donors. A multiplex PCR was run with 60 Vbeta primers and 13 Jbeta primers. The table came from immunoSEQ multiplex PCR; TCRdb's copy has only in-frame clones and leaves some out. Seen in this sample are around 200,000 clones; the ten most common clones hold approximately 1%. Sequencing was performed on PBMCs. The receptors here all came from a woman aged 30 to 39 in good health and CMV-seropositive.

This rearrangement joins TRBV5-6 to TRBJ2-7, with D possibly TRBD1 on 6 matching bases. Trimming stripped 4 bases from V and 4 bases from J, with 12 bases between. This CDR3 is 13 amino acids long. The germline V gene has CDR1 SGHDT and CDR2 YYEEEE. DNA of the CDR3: TGTGCCAGCAGCCCCACAGGGAATTACGAGCAGTACTTC. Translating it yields CASSPTGNYEQYF. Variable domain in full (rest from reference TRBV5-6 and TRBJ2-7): DAGVTQSPTHLIKTRGQQVTLRCSPKSGHDTVSWYQQALGQGPQFIFQYYEEEERQRGNFPDRFSGHQFPNYSSELNVNALLLGDSALYLCASSPTGNYEQYFGPGTRLTVT.

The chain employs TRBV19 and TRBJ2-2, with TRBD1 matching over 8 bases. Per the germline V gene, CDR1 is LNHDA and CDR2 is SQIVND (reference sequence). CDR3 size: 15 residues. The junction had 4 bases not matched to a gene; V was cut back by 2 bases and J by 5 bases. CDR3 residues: CASSIRTGRTGELFF. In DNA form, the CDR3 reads TGTGCCAGTAGTATACGGACAGGGAGGACCGGGGAGCTGTTTTTT.

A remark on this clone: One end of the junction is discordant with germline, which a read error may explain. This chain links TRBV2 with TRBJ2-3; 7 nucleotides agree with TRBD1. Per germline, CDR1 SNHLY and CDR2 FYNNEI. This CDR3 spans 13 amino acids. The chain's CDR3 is CASSEGDRDTQYF. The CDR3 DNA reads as TGTGCCAGCAGCGAAGGGGACAGAGATACGCAGTATTTT.

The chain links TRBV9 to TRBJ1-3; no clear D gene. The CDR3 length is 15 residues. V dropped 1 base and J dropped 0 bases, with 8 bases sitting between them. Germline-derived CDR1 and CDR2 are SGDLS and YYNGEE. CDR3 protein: CASSVSRYSGNTIYF. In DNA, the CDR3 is TGTGCCAGCAGCGTAAGTCGGTACTCTGGAAACACCATATATTTT.

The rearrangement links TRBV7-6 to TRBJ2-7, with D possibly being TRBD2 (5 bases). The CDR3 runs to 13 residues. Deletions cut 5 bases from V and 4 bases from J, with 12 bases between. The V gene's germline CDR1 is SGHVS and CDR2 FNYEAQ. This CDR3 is CASSPFSGYEQYF. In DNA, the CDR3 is TGTGCCAGCAGCCCATTCTCGGGATACGAGCAGTACTTC.

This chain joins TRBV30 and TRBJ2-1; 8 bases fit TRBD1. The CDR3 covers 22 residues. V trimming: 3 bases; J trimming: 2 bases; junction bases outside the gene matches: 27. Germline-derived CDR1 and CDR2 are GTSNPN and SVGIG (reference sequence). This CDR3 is CAWSRKDRVSLEAFRTYNEQFF. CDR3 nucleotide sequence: TGTGCCTGGAGCCGGAAGGACAGGGTAAGCCTCGAAGCTTTCCGAACCTACAATGAGCAGTTCTTC.